This T cell receptor beta chain came from a study of blood T cell repertoires in COVID-19 (TCRdb year 2020). Study-wide context: Collaborator samples came from the United States, Italy and Spain and covered acute and convalescent phases of COVID-19. The prospective study material was composed of cDNA or gDNA derived from T cells, B-cell-depleted T cells, or PBMCs. Deeply sampled blood TCRbeta repertoires from subjects exposed to, actively infected with, or recovered from COVID-19 were included in the dataset. A freely available public database, intended as a resource for researchers studying the immune response to SARS-CoV-2, is where the repertoires were released. Samples were obtained from the ongoing ImmuneRACE study (first 160 participants) and from over 1,000 subjects provided by 6 global collaborators. A de-identified subject ID, COVID-19 status, age in years and sex were almost always included in the sample metadata. HLA class I and class II types, where available, came from metadata supplied by the sample provider rather than from assay-based typing.

CDR1 and CDR2 were assigned from the germline V gene as SGHRS and YFSETQ. The CDR3 covers 16 residues, taking in both the cysteine and the phenylalanine. The CDR3 DNA has 48 bases and is translated from base 1. Trimming leaves V shorter by 0 bases and J shorter by 1 base, with the junction holding 6 bases beyond the gene matches. One collaborating source in Seattle enrolled patients during active infection and followed them longitudinally through the course of disease. The collaborating institutions used their own protocols to collect whole blood in K2EDTA tubes. For TCRbeta analysis, collaborators shipped samples as frozen whole blood, isolated PBMCs, or DNA extracted from either of those sample types. Broad study findings and their caveats: Clinical and demographic metadata were provided uncurated, with the amount varying by source and participant.

A word on this clone: No cognate antigen has been identified for it. The sample holds no much larger clone one base away, and base qualities are not on file.

TCRbeta CDR3 regions were amplified from genomic DNA by means of the immunoSEQ Assay, a bias-controlled multiplex PCR. Regarding the original processing steps: Within the assay, amplification of reference gene primers was used to estimate how many nucleated cells each sample contained. To quantify the absolute abundance of each unique TCRbeta CDR3 rearrangement, sequence reads were collapsed and filtered. For each sample, productive Simpson clonality was calculated as the square root of Simpson's diversity index across productive rearrangements. What TCRdb holds here is the immuneACCESS table cut down to in-frame rearrangements. Part of the clones is not present; checked against another copy, under half of the missing clones reflect an unresolved V gene, and the others are unexplained. V and J calls and clone size come straight from that table; D and trimming were deduced from the DNA. Here the sample has about 140,000 clones; 88% occur a single time. The ten most abundant clones make up more than 2.5% of the sample.

Recombination linked TRBV5-1 to TRBJ2-7, and 8 junction bases match TRBD2. The sequence derives from a human donor with COVID-19, enrolled during active disease. The donor label of this sample is uncertain. The material sequenced was peripheral blood. In nucleotide form, the sequence is TGCGCCAGCAGCTTGGCCGGCGGGAGGCTATCCTACGAGCAGTACTTC. This yields the protein CASSLAGGRLSYEQYF. The reference TRBV5-1 and TRBJ2-7 proteins fill in what lies around the CDR3, so the full variable domain reads KAGVTQTPRYLIKTRGQQVTLSCSPISGHRSVSWYQQTPGQGLQFLFEYFSETQRNKGNFPGRFSGRQFSNSRSEMNVSTLELGDSALYLCASSLAGGRLSYEQYFGPGTRLTVT.